This T cell receptor (beta chain) was obtained from a study of blood T cell repertoires in COVID-19. Assay: immunoSEQ multiplex PCR; the TCRdb copy retains only in-frame clones and omits some. The table shows around 250,000 clones, with approximately 86% occurring only once. This clone was seen only a few times. The CDR3 extends over 13 amino acids. Trimming took off 3 bases at V and 6 bases at J, with 11 bases between the two ends. Germline CDR1 is MGHDK and CDR2 is SYGVNS. The specimen sequenced was peripheral blood. The chain uses TRBV25-1 and TRBJ1-1; D not certain. This sequence was found in a woman in her 70s with active or convalescent COVID-19. CDR3 amino acids: CASSDGRHAEAFF. CDR3 nucleotides: TGTGCCAGCAGTGATGGCCGACACGCTGAAGCTTTCTTT.